Below are 27 T cell receptor beta chains sequenced from a single sample in a study of blood T cells in healthy people across ages. Primers used in a second PCR of roughly 7 to 12 cycles were a sample-barcoded 5' primer and a J-beta primer mix. TCRdb re-called the 5' RACE reads with MiXCR, one entry per CDR3 protein. The repertoire holds fewer than 800,000 distinct CDR3 sequences, with 20% to 25% as singletons. These data were likewise used in another study, on T cells of mothers and their children.

The source material was blood. The receptors were gathered from a boy aged 5-17 years in good health.

This clonotype has just one count. V is TRBV6-5 and J is TRBJ2-3, with D perhaps matching TRBD2 (5 bases). The V end lost 0 bases, the J end lost 0 bases, and 22 bases lay between the germline ends. CDR1 and CDR2 (germline): MNHEY, SVGAGI. The CDR3 covers 20 residues. CDR3 coding DNA: TGTGCCAGCAGTTACTCAGGGAACCCACGTAAGGCGGGTAGCACAGATACGCAGTATTTT. Its protein is CASSYSGNPRKAGSTDTQYF.

The chain is built from TRBV29-1 and TRBJ2-1; 12 bases are a match to TRBD1. Looked up from germline, CDR1 is SQVTM and CDR2 is ANQGSEA. V dropped 7 bases and J dropped 7; count of bases not matched to a gene: 2. The CDR3 has 12 residues. The CDR3 region has the DNA TGCAGCGGGGACAGGGGGCTGAATGAGCAGTTCTTC. Translating gives CSGDRGLNEQFF.

This clonotype was counted ten times or more. The chain has TRBV7-9 and TRBJ2-3, with D perhaps assigned TRBD1 or TRBD2 (5 bases each). CDR1 and CDR2 (germline): SEHNR, FQNEAQ (reference sequence). CDR3 size: 13 residues. The V end was cut by 0 bases, the J end by 5 bases, with 6 bases between. Here the CDR3 DNA reads TGTGCCAGCAGCTTAGCGGGGGAAGATACGCAGTATTTT. Amino acids: CASSLAGEDTQYF.

V and J are TRBV6-6 and TRBJ2-6; no firm D call. Trimming stripped 2 bases from V and 4 bases from J, with 9 bases between. In germline, CDR1 is MNHNY, CDR2 SVGAGI (reference sequence). The CDR3 has 15 amino acids. The CDR3 loop reads CASSYARSGANVLTF. Here the CDR3 DNA reads TGTGCCAGCAGTTACGCCAGGTCCGGGGCCAACGTCCTGACTTTC.

This clonotype was counted between two and nine times. The chain carries TRBV25-1 and TRBJ1-5; the match to TRBD1 covers 7 bases. The CDR3 runs to 13 residues. Trimming removed 4 bases from V and 9 bases from J; junction bases left unmatched: 6. Germline assignment: CDR1 MGHDK and CDR2 SYGVNS. CDR3 nucleotide sequence: TGTGCCAGCAGTGGACAGGGATCCGGGCCCCAGCATTTT. It specifies CASSGQGSGPQHF.

V and J are TRBV6-1 and TRBJ2-1; 13 nucleotides agree with TRBD2. The CDR3 runs to 18 residues. Germline CDR1 MNHNS, CDR2 SASEGT. Trimming removed 4 bases from V and 0 bases from J; junction bases left unmatched: 6. The chain's CDR3 is CASSGTSGRASSYNEQFF. The CDR3 nucleotides read TGTGCCAGCAGTGGAACTAGCGGGAGGGCGAGCTCCTACAATGAGCAGTTCTTC.

The rearrangement links TRBV6-2 or TRBV6-3 to TRBJ2-7, with 10 bases identical to TRBD1. This CDR3 region has 15 residues. V shed 0 bases and J 5 bases; nucleotides not matched to a gene: 4. CDR1 is MNHEY, CDR2 SVGEGT, per germline. The CDR3 sequence is CASSYSGTGVNEQYF. Here the CDR3 DNA reads TGTGCCAGCAGTTACTCTGGGACAGGGGTCAACGAGCAGTACTTC.

The table lists this clonotype with a few counts. This chain joins TRBV12-3 or TRBV12-4 and TRBJ2-1; D unclear. Trimming removed 3 bases at V and 8 bases at J, with 5 bases between. This CDR3 has 11 amino acids. CDR3 sequence: CASSFDYEQFF. CDR3 bases: TGTGCCAGCAGTTTTGATTATGAGCAGTTCTTC.

There are a few counts of this clonotype. J is TRBJ2-5 and V is TRBV2; D ambiguous. The CDR3 runs 11 residues. Trimming shortened V by 6 bases and J by 4 bases, and 6 bases separated the two germline ends. Germline V CDR1 and CDR2: SNHLY, FYNNEI. This CDR3 is CASRLIETQYF. CDR3 bases: TGTGCCAGCAGACTAATAGAGACCCAGTACTTC.

This chain links TRBV29-1 with TRBJ1-1; the match to TRBD1 covers 9 bases. Germline trimming cut 6 bases from V and 5 bases from J; bases unmatched to any gene: 13. This CDR3 has 15 amino acids. In germline, CDR1 is SQVTM, CDR2 ANQGSEA. CDR3 DNA sequence: TGCAGCGTCAACCCCGGGACAGGGTACGGGACTGAAGCTTTCTTT. This gives the protein CSVNPGTGYGTEAFF.

There are a few counts of this clonotype. The chain employs TRBV28 and TRBJ2-7; D is ambiguous. The V gene lost 4 bases and the J gene lost 3 bases, with 7 bases spanning the gap. Germline CDR1 MDHEN, CDR2 SYDVKM. The CDR3 extends over 12 amino acids. CDR3 in DNA: TGTGCCAGCAGTTATACGGTCTACGAGCAGTACTTC. Residues: CASSYTVYEQYF.

The chain links TRBV6-1 to TRBJ2-6, with TRBD1 matching over 7 bases. Germline CDR1 and CDR2: MNHNS and SASEGT. The CDR3 covers 17 residues. Losses at the gene ends were 6 bases for V and 2 bases for J; bases not matched to a gene: 10. Here the CDR3 reads CASSQQGHGTGANVLTF. CDR3 coding DNA: TGTGCCAGCAGCCAACAGGGGCACGGCACTGGGGCCAACGTCCTGACTTTC.

The rearrangement links TRBV20-1 to TRBJ2-3; possible D gene TRBD1, 6 bases. Trimming left V 6 bases short and J 2 bases short, with 12 bases between. Looked up from germline, CDR1 is DFQATT and CDR2 is SNEGSKA (reference sequence). This CDR3 contains 13 residues. In nucleotides, the CDR3 is TGCAGTGCCCCAGGGGTTTCCACAGATACGCAGTATTTT. Its translation is CSAPGVSTDTQYF.

The gene calls are TRBV7-2 and TRBJ2-5, with TRBD2 matching 9 bases. The V gene end was trimmed by 0 bases and the J gene end by 4 bases; junction bases not matched to a gene: 3. From germline, CDR1 is SGHTA and CDR2 FQGNSA. The CDR3 extends over 15 amino acids. The CDR3 DNA follows: TGTGCCAGCAGCTTAGCTAGCGGGGGAATAGAGACCCAGTACTTC. Its translation: CASSLASGGIETQYF.

V and J are TRBV10-1 and TRBJ2-4; D is unresolved. Trimming cost V 3 bases and J 3 bases, with 12 bases left between them. Looked up from germline, CDR1 is WNHNN and CDR2 is SYGVQD (reference sequence). This CDR3 comprises 15 residues. The CDR3 region is CASSESKLGKNIQYF. DNA of the CDR3: TGCGCCAGCAGTGAAAGCAAGTTGGGCAAAAACATTCAGTACTTC.

The sample holds many counts of this clonotype. The chain employs TRBV12-5 and TRBJ2-1, with no clear D. The V and J ends lost 1 base and 3 bases respectively, with 1 base between them. The CDR3 sequence is 12 residues long. Germline loops: CDR1 LGHNT, CDR2 FRNRAP. CDR3 coding DNA: TGTGCTAGTGGTTTGGGCTACAATGAGCAGTTCTTC. It yields the protein CASGLGYNEQFF.

V and J are TRBV2 and TRBJ2-5, with TRBD1 matching 7 bases. This CDR3 region has 13 residues. V lost 6 bases to trimming and J lost 5 bases; unmatched junction nucleotides: 6. Germline V lookup: CDR1 SNHLY, CDR2 FYNNEI. CDR3 loop: CASSAQGRETQYF. CDR3 nucleotides: TGTGCCAGCAGCGCACAGGGGCGGGAGACCCAGTACTTC.

The rearrangement uses TRBV6-5 and TRBJ2-1; D not resolved. The CDR3 loop spans 16 amino acids. Trimming stripped 0 bases from V and 0 bases from J, with 9 bases between. Germline CDR1 is MNHEY and CDR2 is SVGAGI. The CDR3 region is CASSYSWSSSYNEQFF. In DNA form, the CDR3 reads TGTGCCAGCAGTTACTCGTGGTCAAGCTCCTACAATGAGCAGTTCTTC.

The chain carries TRBV5-5 and TRBJ2-1, with D tentatively TRBD1 (5 bases). The CDR3 loop spans 16 amino acids. V shed 6 bases and J shed 8 bases, with 24 bases lying between them. Germline V CDR1 and CDR2: SGHKS, YYEKEE (reference sequence). CDR3 protein: CASKTYGQGVRDEQFF. The CDR3 DNA reads as TGTGCCAGCAAAACCTACGGTCAGGGTGTTCGCGATGAGCAGTTCTTC.

The chain couples TRBV10-3 to TRBJ2-2, with 9 bases aligning to TRBD2. Germline lookup yields CDR1 ENHRY and CDR2 SYGVKD. The CDR3 length is 20 residues. J gave up 0 bases and V 0 bases, and 11 bases lay outside the gene matches. The CDR3, as DNA: TGTGCCATCAGTGAGTCCAGGGTGGCGCTAGCGGGGACGAACACCGGGGAGCTGTTTTTT. Translated, it gives CAISESRVALAGTNTGELFF.

The genes are TRBV27 and TRBJ1-4, with 9 bases that match TRBD1. Germline V gene lookup returns CDR1 MNHEY and CDR2 SMNVEV (reference sequence). Losses at the gene ends were 6 bases for V and 7 bases for J; bases not matched to a gene: 15. The CDR3 extends over 17 amino acids. CDR3: CASSPDRTGTGREKLFF. CDR3 sequence (DNA): TGTGCCAGCAGCCCAGACCGAACCGGGACAGGGCGTGAAAAACTGTTTTTT.

The genes are TRBV20-1 and TRBJ2-7, with 8 bases identical to TRBD1. CDR1 is DFQATT, CDR2 SNEGSKA, per germline (reference sequence). V was clipped by 1 base and J by 4 bases; unmatched bases: 12. This CDR3 comprises 16 residues. As DNA, the CDR3 is TGCAGTGCTAGAGGTGATTGGAGACAGGGGACATACGAGCAGTACTTC. Protein product: CSARGDWRQGTYEQYF.

This clonotype was picked up a small number of times. This rearrangement joins TRBV7-6 to TRBJ2-7; no definite D call. V shed 5 bases and J shed 2 bases, with 13 bases lying between them. The CDR3 is 14 amino acids. The V gene's germline CDR1 is SGHVS and CDR2 FNYEAQ. In DNA, the CDR3 is TGTGCCAGCAGCCCCAGGACGATCCCCTACGAGCAGTACTTC. It specifies CASSPRTIPYEQYF.

This clonotype was seen a handful of times. The rearrangement uses TRBV10-3 and TRBJ2-7, with D unresolved. Trimming cost V 4 bases and J 3 bases, with 13 bases left between them. Germline lookup yields CDR1 ENHRY and CDR2 SYGVKD. The CDR3 consists of 14 residues. The CDR3 reads CAISVENSNYEQYF. CDR3 coding DNA: TGTGCCATCAGTGTAGAGAACAGCAACTACGAGCAGTACTTC.

The chain carries TRBV10-3 and TRBJ2-7; weak D call: TRBD1 (6 bases). Trimming took off 3 bases at V and 2 bases at J, with 11 bases between the two ends. This CDR3 spans 14 amino acids. The germline gives CDR1 ENHRY, CDR2 SYGVKD. The chain's CDR3 is CAISEPGDAYEQYF. CDR3 sequence (DNA): TGTGCCATCAGTGAACCAGGGGACGCCTACGAGCAGTACTTC.

This clonotype was detected a few times. The CDR3 region has the DNA TGCAGCGTTCCCCCAGGGGACCTAGGGTATGAGCAGTTCTTC. Residues: CSVPPGDLGYEQFF. The chain has TRBV29-1 and TRBJ2-7, with D perhaps TRBD1 (6 bases). The DNA end is a closer match to TRBJ2-1, so the J assignment may be wrong. Germline CDR1 reads SQVTM; CDR2 reads ANQGSEA. The CDR3 covers 14 residues.

This chain uses TRBV5-1 with TRBJ2-5; 9 bases agree with TRBD1. Germline values: CDR1 SGHRS, CDR2 YFSETQ. The CDR3 spans 14 residues. V lost 6 bases to trimming and J lost 3 bases; unmatched junction nucleotides: 6. CDR3 protein: CASTTGGAEETQYF. CDR3 nucleotides: TGCGCCAGCACCACAGGGGGCGCCGAAGAGACCCAGTACTTC.